A selection of T cell receptor beta chains follows, all from one sample in a study of Siglec-9 on CD8 T cells in melanoma. Profiled with immunoSEQ multiplex PCR; TCRdb holds only in-frame clones, not every one. The sample contains 30,000 to 45,000 clones, 80% to 85% of which appear only once. Sequenced material: Siglec-9- CD8+ T cells sorted from blood. These receptors came from a human donor in good health. Each CDR3 is given with its conserved first and last residue. A D gene is named only where the DNA matches it firmly. A row's size may be missing; if present it is once, few, many or a size class.

clone_size | j_call | v_call | d_call | cdr3_nt | cdr3_aa
. | TRBJ2-5 | TRBV13 | TRBD2 | TGTGCCAGCAGCTATGCGGGGGGGTTAGAGACCCAGTACTTC | CASSYAGGLETQYF
. | TRBJ2-5 | TRBV5-8 | . | TGTGCCAGCAGCCCCCCGGACAACCAAGAGACCCAGTACTTC | CASSPPDNQETQYF
. | TRBJ1-2 | TRBV9 | . | TGTGCCAGCAGCGCCTCAACTGTGGGGGCGGAGGACCCGGCCCACTATGGCTACACCTTC | CASSASTVGAEDPAHYGYTF
. | TRBJ1-1 | TRBV28 | . | TGTGCCAGCAGTTCAAGACAGAGCCTCATGAACACTGAAGCTTTCTTT | CASSSRQSLMNTEAFF
. | TRBJ2-1 | TRBV10-3 | . | TGTGCCATCAGGGATTTAGAAAGCTCCTACAATGAGCAGTTCTTC | CAIRDLESSYNEQFF
. | TRBJ2-5 | TRBV19 | . | TGTGCCAGTAGTATTGGAGGGCTCTTCCAAGAGACCCAGTACTTC | CASSIGGLFQETQYF
. | TRBJ1-2 | TRBV5-8 | TRBD1 | TGTGCCAGCAGCTTGCGCCGGGACAGGGCCTATGGCTACACCTTC | CASSLRRDRAYGYTF
. | TRBJ2-5 | TRBV27 | . | TGTGCCAGCAGTTTTGTAGGGGTCGGCGAGACCCAGTACTTC | CASSFVGVGETQYF
once | TRBJ2-1 | TRBV27 | . | TGTGCCAGCATAATCCAGCGGAGCTCCTACAATGAGCAGTTCTTC | CASIIQRSSYNEQFF
. | TRBJ2-7 | TRBV19 | . | TGTGCCAGTAGTATGGTGGACTCCTACGAGCAGTACTTC | CASSMVDSYEQYF
once | TRBJ2-1 | TRBV5-6 | . | TGTGCCAGCAGCTTCCCTATCTCCTACAATGAGCAGTTCTTC | CASSFPISYNEQFF
. | TRBJ2-7 | TRBV9 | . | TGTGCCAGCAATGAGGGGCATCTCCTTTACGAGCAGTACTTC | CASNEGHLLYEQYF
. | TRBJ2-7 | TRBV7-9 | . | TGTGCCAGCAGCCCTGCGCTCCGCTCCTACGAGCAGTACTTC | CASSPALRSYEQYF
. | TRBJ2-2 | TRBV5-1 | TRBD2 | TGCGCCAGCAGCCCCCTCGGGCGGGAGGGCGACACCGGGGAGCTGTTTTTT | CASSPLGREGDTGELFF
. | TRBJ2-1 | TRBV7-2 | TRBD2 | TGTGCCAGCAGCTTAGCGGTGCGGGGGGGAATCTACAATGAGCAGTTCTTC | CASSLAVRGGIYNEQFF